These T cell receptor beta chains were read from a single sample in a study of blood T cell repertoires in COVID-19. Sequencing used immunoSEQ multiplex PCR; TCRdb keeps in-frame clones, though not all of them. The sample carries about 70,000 clones, over 75% recorded once. The sequencing input was peripheral blood. Source of these receptors: a human donor in a cohort sampled during active COVID-19. CDR3s include the opening cysteine and the closing phenylalanine or tryptophan. The D gene is left open where the match is weak. The size entry is marked missing in some rows and otherwise reads once, few, many or a size class.

TRBJ2-7,TRBD2,once,TRBV7-2,TGTGCCAGCAGCTTAGTAGCGGGGCTTGTCTACGAGCAGTACTTC,CASSLVAGLVYEQYF
TRBJ2-3,-,-,TRBV14,TGTGCCAGCAGCCAAGGGGAGACTATCCCTCGGAGGCAGTATTTT,CASSQGETIPRRQYF
TRBJ2-3,TRBD2,-,TRBV7-8,TGTGCCAGCAGCCGAGCGGGGGGGATGAGAAGCACAGATACGCAGTATTTT,CASSRAGGMRSTDTQYF
TRBJ1-5,TRBD1,-,TRBV3-1/TRBV3-2,TGTGCCAGCAGCCCTAGCGACAGGGGAGGGGGTCAGCCCCAGCATTTT,CASSPSDRGGGQPQHF
TRBJ1-5,TRBD1,-,TRBV6-4,TGTGCCAGCAGTGATTCGGACAGGGCTAGCAATCAGCCCCAGCATTTT,CASSDSDRASNQPQHF
TRBJ1-3,-,-,TRBV29-1,TGCAGCGTTGGAATTGATCGAGCTGGAAACACCATATATTTT,CSVGIDRAGNTIYF
TRBJ1-2,-,-,TRBV28,TGTGCCAGCAGTTTACAGGGTAACTATGGCTACACCTTC,CASSLQGNYGYTF
TRBJ2-7,TRBD2,-,TRBV5-4,TGTGCCAGCAGCTGGGGGGGAACAGTGAACTACGAGCAGTACTTC,CASSWGGTVNYEQYF
TRBJ1-3,-,few,TRBV27,TGTGCCAGCAGTTTTCGGCAGGGCGGCCACACCATATATTTT,CASSFRQGGHTIYF
TRBJ2-5,-,-,TRBV6-1,TGTGCCAGCAGTGAAGGAGGTTGGACAGATCTAGAGACCCAGTACTTC,CASSEGGWTDLETQYF
TRBJ2-1,TRBD1,-,TRBV6-5,TGTGCCAGCAAAGCACAGGGGGCAGGCTACAATGAGCAGTTCTTC,CASKAQGAGYNEQFF
TRBJ2-3,TRBD2,-,TRBV4-3,TGCGCCAGCAGCCCCACCCCTAGCGGGCGCACAGATACGCAGTATTTT,CASSPTPSGRTDTQYF
TRBJ2-2,TRBD2,-,TRBV11-3,TGTGCCAGCAGCTTAGATATAACTAGCGGGGGCTCGGTCACCGGGGAGCTGTTTTTT,CASSLDITSGGSVTGELFF
TRBJ2-1,-,-,TRBV6-1,TGTGCCAGCAGTGAAGGGAGGCATCTTTCCTACAATGAGCAGTTCTTC,CASSEGRHLSYNEQFF
TRBJ1-6,-,-,TRBV2,TGTGCCAGTCAGGCGACTAGCTCCTATAATTCACCCCTCCACTTT,CASQATSSYNSPLHF
TRBJ1-2,TRBD1,-,TRBV24-1,TGTGCCACCAGTGACAGGGGGCATATCTATGGCTACACCTTC,CATSDRGHIYGYTF
TRBJ1-1,TRBD1,-,TRBV28,TGTGCCAGCAGTTTAGGAGGGTTGTGGGGACAGGGCCCTGAAGCTTTCTTT,CASSLGGLWGQGPEAFF
TRBJ1-5,-,-,TRBV19,TGTGCCAGTAGTATAGATCTATCTTTGCCTCGAGTAAAAAGCAATCAGCCCCAGCATTTT,CASSIDLSLPRVKSNQPQHF
TRBJ2-7,TRBD1,-,TRBV7-2,TGTGCCAGCAGCTACGGGACAGGTGCCTACGAGCAGTACTTC,CASSYGTGAYEQYF
TRBJ2-1,TRBD2,-,TRBV5-1,TGCGCCAGCAGCCTACTGACTAGCGATTACAATGAGCAGTTCTTC,CASSLLTSDYNEQFF
TRBJ2-2,TRBD1,-,TRBV5-1,TGCGCCAGCAGCTTAGACAGGGCCGGGGAGCTGTTTTTT,CASSLDRAGELFF
TRBJ1-6,-,-,TRBV11-3,TGTGCCAGCAGCTTAGCTTATAATTCACCCCTCCACTTT,CASSLAYNSPLHF
TRBJ1-2,TRBD1,few,TRBV19,TGTGCCAGTAGTCCGGGGGACAGAGAGTCCCATGGCTACACCTTC,CASSPGDRESHGYTF
TRBJ1-6,-,-,TRBV11-2,TGTGCCAGCATGGGGGGGAAGGATAATTCACCCCTCCACTTT,CASMGGKDNSPLHF
TRBJ1-4,TRBD1,-,TRBV18,TGTGCCAGCTCACCGGGACAGGGAGGTGAAAAACTGTTTTTT,CASSPGQGGEKLFF
TRBJ1-2,TRBD1,-,TRBV6-4,TGTGCCAGCAGTGACGCGACGACAGGGAATTATGGCTACACCTTC,CASSDATTGNYGYTF
TRBJ1-1,TRBD1,once,TRBV9,TGTGCCAGCAGCGTAGGGGGGACAGGGAGCAAGAACACTGAAGCTTTCTTT,CASSVGGTGSKNTEAFF